These T cell receptor beta chains were read from a single sample in a study of T cell responses to AZD1222 COVID-19 vaccine. Clones were read by immunoSEQ multiplex PCR, and TCRdb kept only the in-frame ones, dropping some. The table has about 86,000 clones, about 88% seen once. The sequencing here drew on peripheral blood, taken 28 days after the second AZD1222 dose. These receptors were collected from an adult who received the AZD1222 COVID-19 vaccine. The CDR3 runs from the conserved cysteine through the conserved F or W. A D gene is named only where the DNA matches it firmly. Not every row has a clone size; where given, it reads once, few, many or a size class.

abundance | j_gene | d_gene | v_gene | CDR3nt | CDR3aa
NA | TRBJ1-1 | NA | TRBV29-1 | TGCAGCGGGAAGACAGGGAACACTGAAGCTTTCTTT | CSGKTGNTEAFF
NA | TRBJ2-5 | NA | TRBV5-1 | TGCGCCAGCAGTGGGGGCGGCCACCAAGAGACCCAGTACTTC | CASSGGGHQETQYF
NA | TRBJ1-6 | TRBD1 | TRBV3-1/TRBV3-2 | TGTGCCAGCAGCCAAGGAGGGGGCAGGGTAAATTCACCCCTCCACTTT | CASSQGGGRVNSPLHF
NA | TRBJ2-4 | NA | TRBV4-1 | TGCGCCAGCAGCCAAGAAGGGAGTCGGCAGGCCTTAGCCAAAAACATTCAGTACTTC | CASSQEGSRQALAKNIQYF
NA | TRBJ2-7 | TRBD2 | TRBV18 | TGTGCCAGCTCACCGACTAGCGGACTATACGAGCAGTACTTC | CASSPTSGLYEQYF
NA | TRBJ1-2 | TRBD1 | TRBV7-8 | TGTGCCAGCAGCTTAGAGGTTGGGACAGGCTATGGCTACACCTTC | CASSLEVGTGYGYTF
NA | TRBJ2-2 | TRBD2 | TRBV18 | TGTGCCAGCTCACCCACCGGGACTAGCGATTTCGGGGAGCTGTTTTTT | CASSPTGTSDFGELFF
few | TRBJ2-2 | TRBD2 | TRBV4-1 | TGCGCCAGCAGCCAAGATCCTAGCGGGAGGGCCGGGGAGCTGTTTTTT | CASSQDPSGRAGELFF
NA | TRBJ2-7 | TRBD2 | TRBV4-3 | TGCGCCAGCAGCCAAGACCGCGGACTAGCGTCCTACGAGCAGTACTTC | CASSQDRGLASYEQYF
NA | TRBJ1-6 | NA | TRBV5-1 | TGCGCCAGCAGCTTAAGCGCAGGGCTCGATTCACCCCTCCACTTT | CASSLSAGLDSPLHF
NA | TRBJ2-3 | TRBD2 | TRBV5-4 | TGTGCCAGCAGCCCGACCCCACTAGCGGGAGGCGGTAATACGCAGTATTTT | CASSPTPLAGGGNTQYF
NA | TRBJ1-3 | TRBD1 | TRBV19 | TGTGCCAGTAGTATTTCCAGGGGGCCTGGAAACACCATATATTTT | CASSISRGPGNTIYF
once | TRBJ2-1 | TRBD2 | TRBV7-8 | TGTGCCAGCAGCTTAGAGGTCGCTAGCGGGAGTGAGCAGTTCTTC | CASSLEVASGSEQFF
NA | TRBJ2-1 | TRBD2 | TRBV5-4 | TGTGCCAGCAGCTTGGGGCCAGCGGGAGGCGGCAATGAGCAGTTCTTC | CASSLGPAGGGNEQFF
NA | TRBJ2-7 | NA | TRBV2 | TGTGCCAGCAGTGGCGGTGCCCTTACAGGCTACGAGCAGTACTTC | CASSGGALTGYEQYF
NA | TRBJ1-2 | NA | TRBV7-9 | TGTGCCAGCAGCTTATTAGGGGAGGGGATCTATGGCTACACCTTC | CASSLLGEGIYGYTF
NA | TRBJ1-1 | NA | TRBV6-4 | TGTGCCAGCAGCCTGACACCGGAGGTGAACACTGAAGCTTTCTTT | CASSLTPEVNTEAFF
NA | TRBJ2-3 | NA | TRBV14 | TGTGCCAGCAGCACCCAGACATTGGTAGGCACGCAGTATTTT | CASSTQTLVGTQYF
NA | TRBJ2-1 | NA | TRBV6-5 | TGTGCCAGCAGTACCCCCTACAATGAGCAGTTCTTC | CASSTPYNEQFF
NA | TRBJ2-1 | TRBD2 | TRBV5-1 | TGCGCCAGCAGCTTGGGCGGGAGCAGGTATGAGCAGTTCTTC | CASSLGGSRYEQFF
few | TRBJ2-3 | NA | TRBV3-1/TRBV3-2 | TGTGCCAGCAGCCCTACCGGGACGAGCACAGATACGCAGTATTTT | CASSPTGTSTDTQYF
NA | TRBJ2-2 | NA | TRBV4-3 | TGCGCCAGCAGCCCGAACCGGGACCTTACCGGGGAGCTGTTTTTT | CASSPNRDLTGELFF
NA | TRBJ2-3 | NA | TRBV29-1 | TGCAGCGTTCTAGTATTGGACCGCGGGACAGATACGCAGTATTTT | CSVLVLDRGTDTQYF
few | TRBJ1-5 | NA | TRBV2 | TGTGCCAGCAGTGTTTTGCAGGTGGTAGTTCAGCCCCAGCATTTT | CASSVLQVVVQPQHF
NA | TRBJ2-1 | NA | TRBV10-3 | TGTGCCACCAGAGACCCGGTACATGAGCAGTTCTTC | CATRDPVHEQFF
few | TRBJ2-7 | TRBD2 | TRBV10-2 | TGCGCCAGCAGCCCAGGACTAGCGGGAGTGGGGTACTTC | CASSPGLAGVGYF
once | TRBJ1-1 | NA | TRBV6-5 | TGTGCCAGCAGTCCCGGTAGCAGGGGAGGGACTGAAGCTTTCTTT | CASSPGSRGGTEAFF
NA | TRBJ1-5 | NA | TRBV20-1 | TGCAGTGCTAGGTTTCCGCCCCAGCATTTT | CSARFPPQHF
NA | TRBJ2-7 | NA | TRBV28 | TGTGCCAGCAGTTTATTCGGGGGAACCTACGAGCAGTACTTC | CASSLFGGTYEQYF
NA | TRBJ1-4 | NA | TRBV11-2 | TGTGCCAGCAGCTCATGGGGTAGGAATGAAAAACTGTTTTTT | CASSSWGRNEKLFF
few | TRBJ1-1 | NA | TRBV18 | TGTGCCAGCTCCCCACCCGTGAACACTGAAGCTTTCTTT | CASSPPVNTEAFF
NA | TRBJ2-1 | NA | TRBV5-1 | TGCGCCAGCAGCTTGACCGCCACCGGCTTAGGCGATGAGCAGTTCTTC | CASSLTATGLGDEQFF
NA | TRBJ1-3 | NA | TRBV5-1 | TGCGCCAGCCAAGACTCTGGAAACACCATATATTTT | CASQDSGNTIYF
NA | TRBJ1-6 | NA | TRBV14 | TGTGCCAGCAGCCAAAAGGGACCCTATAATTCACCCCTCCACTTT | CASSQKGPYNSPLHF
NA | TRBJ2-1 | NA | TRBV21-1 | TGTGCCAGCAGCAAACGACCGGGACAGGCGTTTGATGAGCAGTTCTTC | CASSKRPGQAFDEQFF
NA | TRBJ1-2 | TRBD1 | TRBV19 | TGTGCCAGTGTCCGGACAGGGGCCCCCGTCGATGGCTACACCTTC | CASVRTGAPVDGYTF
many | TRBJ1-1 | NA | TRBV6-4 | TGTGCCAGCAGTGACCGGGACAACACTGAAGCTTTCTTT | CASSDRDNTEAFF
NA | TRBJ2-2 | NA | TRBV4-2 | TGTGCCAGCAGCCATTCCGGGACTTCGAACACCGGGGAGCTGTTTTTT | CASSHSGTSNTGELFF
NA | TRBJ1-1 | NA | TRBV28 | TGTGTCAGCAGGAAGACCGTGGGAGGGACTGAAGCTTTCTTT | CVSRKTVGGTEAFF
few | TRBJ2-3 | NA | TRBV7-9 | TGTGCCAGCAGCTTAGAGATGGGGACCCCAAAGGATACGCAGTATTTT | CASSLEMGTPKDTQYF
NA | TRBJ1-4 | NA | TRBV18 | TGTGCCAGCTCACAGGGATTTGAAAAACTGTTTTTT | CASSQGFEKLFF
NA | TRBJ2-3 | NA | TRBV7-8 | TGTGCCAGCAGCCCCACTCAGGAAGGTCGTACGCAGTATTTT | CASSPTQEGRTQYF
few | TRBJ2-5 | TRBD1 | TRBV6-2/TRBV6-3 | TGTGCCAGCAGTTTGGGACAGACCCAGGAGACCCAGTACTTC | CASSLGQTQETQYF
NA | TRBJ1-4 | NA | TRBV7-9 | TGTGCCAGCAGCTTAGCAGGGACCTATGAAAAACTGTTTTTT | CASSLAGTYEKLFF
once | TRBJ2-7 | NA | TRBV23-1 | TGCGCCAGCTCAAAGGGGCGAAATACCTACGAGCAGTACTTC | CASSKGRNTYEQYF
NA | TRBJ1-3 | NA | TRBV2 | TGTGCCAGCATCCTGGGACGGAGTAGCTCTGGAAACACCATATATTTT | CASILGRSSSGNTIYF
NA | TRBJ1-2 | NA | TRBV29-1 | TGCAGCGTTATTAACTATGGCTACACCTTC | CSVINYGYTF